These T cell receptor beta chains were read from a single sample in a study of shared clonotypes between healthy human individuals. The protocol was immunoSEQ multiplex PCR, while the TCRdb copy is restricted to in-frame clones and leaves out a portion. The sample shows under 200,000 clones, approximately 92% of them seen only once. Sequences were obtained from naive CD4+ T cells sorted from blood. Receptors originate from a woman younger than 45 in good health. CDR3s include the opening cysteine and the closing phenylalanine or tryptophan. Each record gives: clone size, D gene, J gene, V gene, CDR3 DNA, CDR3 protein. A D gene is named only where the DNA matches it firmly. Size is omitted from some rows. Given values are once, few, many or a class for expanded clones.

- - TRBJ2-5 TRBV30 TGTGCCTGGGGACCTTATTTGGGAGAGACCCAGTACTTC CAWGPYLGETQYF
- - TRBJ1-5 TRBV28 TGTGCCAGCAGTTCCGGGGGGCCGGTGGGCAATCAGCCCCAGCATTTT CASSSGGPVGNQPQHF
- - TRBJ2-4 TRBV28 TGTGCCAGCAGCCCCCCGAAAGTATCAGGCATTCAGTACTTC CASSPPKVSGIQYF
- TRBD1 TRBJ1-4 TRBV5-1 TGCGCCAGCAGCACTACAGGGGGAGGTTTTGAAAAACTGTTTTTT CASSTTGGGFEKLFF
once - TRBJ2-7 TRBV28 TGTGCCAGCAGGCGCGACAGTTTGCTCTACGAGCAGTACTTC CASRRDSLLYEQYF
- - TRBJ2-7 TRBV28 TGTGCCAGCAGTTTCGGGCTTGGTTGGGGACAATCAAAAGACATCCTATCCTACGAGCAGTACTTC CASSFGLGWGQSKDILSYEQYF
- - TRBJ2-7 TRBV6-5 TGTGCCAGCAGTTCCGCCCCGGGGACCCTCCCCGAGCAGTACTTC CASSSAPGTLPEQYF
- - TRBJ2-7 TRBV25-1 TGTGCCAGCAATAGGGCTCCCTCCTACGAGCAGTACTTC CASNRAPSYEQYF
- - TRBJ1-4 TRBV2 TGTGCCAGCAGTGAACGTTACAGATCAGGAGAAAAACTGTTTTTT CASSERYRSGEKLFF
once TRBD2 TRBJ2-7 TRBV5-4 TGTGCCAGCAGCTTAGGACTAGCGGACTACGAGCAGTACTTC CASSLGLADYEQYF
- TRBD1 TRBJ1-1 TRBV29-1 TGCAGCGTTGACAGGGGGCGGAACACTGAAGCTTTCTTT CSVDRGRNTEAFF
once - TRBJ2-7 TRBV6-1 TGTGCCAGCAGCCTCGCGGGATACGGAGGCGACGAGCAGTACTTC CASSLAGYGGDEQYF
- - TRBJ1-5 TRBV28 TGTGCCAGCATCTATCAATCAGGGGTTGGAGGCAATCAGCCCCAGCATTTT CASIYQSGVGGNQPQHF
- - TRBJ1-3 TRBV15 TGTGCCACCCGCAAAACAGGGAACTCTGGAAACACCATATATTTT CATRKTGNSGNTIYF
- - TRBJ1-4 TRBV11-2 TGTGCCAGCAAACAACTAATTGGGGAAAAACTGTTTTTT CASKQLIGEKLFF
once - TRBJ2-3 TRBV19 TGTGCCAGTAGCAACAGGGGAGGTTTTGGCACAGATACGCAGTATTTT CASSNRGGFGTDTQYF
- TRBD1 TRBJ2-7 TRBV2 TGTGCCAGCATTAGAATAGGGCCGGACAGGGGCCGGTACGAGCAGTACTTC CASIRIGPDRGRYEQYF
once TRBD1 TRBJ2-1 TRBV29-1 TGCAGCGTTGGCGTCCCGGGACAGGGGGCGAATGAGCAGTTCTTC CSVGVPGQGANEQFF
- TRBD2 TRBJ2-7 TRBV2 TGTGCCAGCAGCTTTTGGGGGAGGGCCGACGAGCAGTACTTC CASSFWGRADEQYF
- TRBD2 TRBJ2-1 TRBV16 TGTGCCAGCAGCCGAACTAGCGGGCCCTACAATGAGCAGTTCTTC CASSRTSGPYNEQFF
- - TRBJ1-3 TRBV6-5 TGTGCCAGCAGTCCCACCCAGCAGACTGGAAACACCATATATTTT CASSPTQQTGNTIYF
- - TRBJ2-7 TRBV4-1 TGCGCCAGCAGCCAGCCGACTGCGTACGAGCAGTACTTC CASSQPTAYEQYF
- TRBD1 TRBJ2-5 TRBV13 TGTGCCAGCAGCCCGAGGACAGGGTCGGGAGAGACCCAGTACTTC CASSPRTGSGETQYF
- TRBD1 TRBJ2-1 TRBV7-8 TGTGCCAGCAGCTCTGCAGGGGGCGTCATCCATGAGCAGTTCTTC CASSSAGGVIHEQFF
- - TRBJ1-1 TRBV29-1 TGCAGCGTTGGACGGATGAACACTGAAGCTTTCTTT CSVGRMNTEAFF
- - TRBJ2-7 TRBV28 TGTGCCAGCAGTTTATCCGGGCTAGCTTACTACGAGCAGTACTTC CASSLSGLAYYEQYF
- - TRBJ1-1 TRBV28 TGTGCCAGCAGTTTAAGTGGCAGAAACACTGAAGCTTTCTTT CASSLSGRNTEAFF
- - TRBJ1-1 TRBV29-1 TGCAGCGTTGAGGGAAGGATGAACACTGAAGCTTTCTTT CSVEGRMNTEAFF
- - TRBJ2-1 TRBV11-2 TGTGCCAGCAGCTCCCGACCTCGGTCGAGGGGTGAGCAGTTCTTC CASSSRPRSRGEQFF
once TRBD2 TRBJ2-1 TRBV10-3 TGTGCCATCAGTGGGGGACTAGCGGGAGGGTCTTCTAATGAGCAGTTCTTC CAISGGLAGGSSNEQFF